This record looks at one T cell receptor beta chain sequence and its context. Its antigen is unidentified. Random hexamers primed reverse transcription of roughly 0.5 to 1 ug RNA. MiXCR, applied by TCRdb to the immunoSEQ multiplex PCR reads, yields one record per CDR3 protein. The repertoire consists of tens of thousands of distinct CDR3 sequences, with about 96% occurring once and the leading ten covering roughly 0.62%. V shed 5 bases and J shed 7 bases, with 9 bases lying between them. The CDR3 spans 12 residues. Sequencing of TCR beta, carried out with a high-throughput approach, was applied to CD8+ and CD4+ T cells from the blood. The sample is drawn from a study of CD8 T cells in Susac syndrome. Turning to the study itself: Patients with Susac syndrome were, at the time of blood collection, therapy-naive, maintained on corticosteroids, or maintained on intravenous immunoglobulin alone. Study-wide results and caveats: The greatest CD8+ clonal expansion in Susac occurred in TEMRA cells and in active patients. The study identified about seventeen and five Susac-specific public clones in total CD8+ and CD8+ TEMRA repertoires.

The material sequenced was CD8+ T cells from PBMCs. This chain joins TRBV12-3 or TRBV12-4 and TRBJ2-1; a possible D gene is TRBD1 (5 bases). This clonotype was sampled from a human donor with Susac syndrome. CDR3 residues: CASSRAGNEQFF. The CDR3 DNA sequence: TGTGCCAGCAGTCGGGCAGGGAATGAGCAGTTCTTC.